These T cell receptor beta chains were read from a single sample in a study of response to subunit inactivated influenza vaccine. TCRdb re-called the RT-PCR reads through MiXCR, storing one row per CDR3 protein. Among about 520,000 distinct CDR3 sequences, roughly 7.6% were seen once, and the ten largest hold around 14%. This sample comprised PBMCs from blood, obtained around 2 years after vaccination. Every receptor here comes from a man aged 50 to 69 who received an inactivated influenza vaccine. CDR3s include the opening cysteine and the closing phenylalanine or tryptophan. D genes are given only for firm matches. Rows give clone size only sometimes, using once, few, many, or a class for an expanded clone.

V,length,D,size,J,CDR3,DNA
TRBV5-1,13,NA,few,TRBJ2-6,CASSETGANVLTF,TGCGCCAGTTCAGAAACTGGGGCCAACGTCCTGACTTTC
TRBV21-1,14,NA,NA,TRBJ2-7,CASSKMGPTYEQYF,TGTGCCAGCAGCAAAATGGGACCGACGTACGAGCAGTACTTC
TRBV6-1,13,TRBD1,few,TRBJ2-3,CACDRGETDTQYF,TGTGCCTGCGACAGGGGCGAAACAGATACGCAGTATTTT
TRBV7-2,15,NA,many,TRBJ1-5,CASSLAPGLNQPQHF,TGTGCCAGCAGCTTGGCTCCGGGACTAAATCAGCCCCAGCATTTT
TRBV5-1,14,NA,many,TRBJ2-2,CASRERSNTGELFF,TGCGCCAGCAGAGAAAGATCGAACACCGGGGAGCTGTTTTTT
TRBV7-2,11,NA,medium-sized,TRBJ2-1,CASSRYNEQFF,TGTGCCAGCAGCCGCTACAATGAGCAGTTCTTC
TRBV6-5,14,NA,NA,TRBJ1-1,CASSFEGFLTEAFF,TGTGCCAGCAGTTTTGAAGGGTTCCTCACTGAAGCTTTCTTT
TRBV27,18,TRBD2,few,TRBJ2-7,CASRVGRAGLAGTYEQYF,TGTGCCAGCAGGGTGGGCAGGGCAGGCCTAGCGGGAACCTACGAGCAGTACTTC
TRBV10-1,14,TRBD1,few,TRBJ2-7,CASSENRGPGEQYF,TGCGCCAGCAGTGAGAACAGGGGGCCAGGAGAGCAGTACTTC
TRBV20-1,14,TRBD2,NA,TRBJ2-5,CSASGLAGRETQYF,TGCAGTGCTAGTGGACTAGCGGGGAGGGAGACCCAGTACTTC
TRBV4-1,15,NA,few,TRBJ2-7,CASSQAAGRSYEQYF,TGCGCCAGCAGCCAAGCGGCAGGGCGATCCTACGAGCAGTACTTC
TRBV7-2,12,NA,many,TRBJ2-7,CASSLDYGEQYF,TGTGCCAGCAGCTTAGATTATGGGGAGCAGTACTTC
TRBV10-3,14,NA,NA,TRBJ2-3,CAISDGHKGGSQYF,TGTGCCATCAGTGATGGACACAAAGGGGGATCGCAGTATTTT
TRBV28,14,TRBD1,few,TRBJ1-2,CASSSGQAHYGYTF,TGTGCCAGCAGTTCTGGACAGGCGCACTATGGCTACACCTTC
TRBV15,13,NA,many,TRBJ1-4,CATSGGPSEKLFF,TGTGCCACCAGCGGCGGACCGAGTGAAAAACTGTTTTTT
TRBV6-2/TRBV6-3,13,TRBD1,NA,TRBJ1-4,CASSMDRSGKLFF,TGTGCCAGCAGTATGGACAGGTCGGGGAAACTGTTTTTT
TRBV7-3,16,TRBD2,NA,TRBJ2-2,CASSLNLAGDAGELFF,TGTGCCAGCAGCTTAAACTTGGCGGGAGACGCCGGGGAGCTGTTTTTT